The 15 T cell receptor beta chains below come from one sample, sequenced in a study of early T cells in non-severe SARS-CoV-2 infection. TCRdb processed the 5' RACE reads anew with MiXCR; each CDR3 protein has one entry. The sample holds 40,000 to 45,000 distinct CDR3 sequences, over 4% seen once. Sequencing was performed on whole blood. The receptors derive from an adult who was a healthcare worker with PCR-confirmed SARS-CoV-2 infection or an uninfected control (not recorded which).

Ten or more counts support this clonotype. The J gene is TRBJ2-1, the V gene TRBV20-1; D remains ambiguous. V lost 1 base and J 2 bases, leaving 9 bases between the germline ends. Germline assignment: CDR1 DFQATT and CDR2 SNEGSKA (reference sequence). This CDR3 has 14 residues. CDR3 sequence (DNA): TGCAGTGCTAGAGTGATAGCTACCTACAATGAGCAGTTCTTC. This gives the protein CSARVIATYNEQFF.

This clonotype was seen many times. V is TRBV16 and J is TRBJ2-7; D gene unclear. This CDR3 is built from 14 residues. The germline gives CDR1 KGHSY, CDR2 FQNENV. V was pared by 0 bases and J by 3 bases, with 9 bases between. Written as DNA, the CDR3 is TGTGCCAGCAGCCAATCTAGTATAGTCTACGAGCAGTACTTC. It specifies CASSQSSIVYEQYF.

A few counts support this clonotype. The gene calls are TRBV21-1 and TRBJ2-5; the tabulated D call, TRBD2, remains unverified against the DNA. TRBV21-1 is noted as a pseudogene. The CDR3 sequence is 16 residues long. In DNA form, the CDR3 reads TGTGCCAGCAGCAAACTAGCGGGAAAAACCCAAGAGACCCAGTACTTC. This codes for CASSKLAGKTQETQYF.

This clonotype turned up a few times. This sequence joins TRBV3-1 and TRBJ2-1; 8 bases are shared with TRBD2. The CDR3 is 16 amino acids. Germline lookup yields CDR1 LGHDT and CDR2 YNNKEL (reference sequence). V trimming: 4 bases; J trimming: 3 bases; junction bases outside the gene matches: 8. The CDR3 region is CASSLALSGNYNEQFF. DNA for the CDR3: TGTGCCAGCAGCCTGGCCCTTAGCGGGAACTACAATGAGCAGTTCTTC.

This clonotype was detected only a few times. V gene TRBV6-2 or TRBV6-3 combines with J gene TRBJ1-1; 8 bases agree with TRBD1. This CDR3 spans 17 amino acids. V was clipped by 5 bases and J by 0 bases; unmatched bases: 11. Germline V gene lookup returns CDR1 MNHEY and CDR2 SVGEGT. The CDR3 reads CASSVDREWSLNTEAFF. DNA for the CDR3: TGTGCCAGCAGTGTGGACAGGGAATGGAGCTTGAACACTGAAGCTTTCTTT.

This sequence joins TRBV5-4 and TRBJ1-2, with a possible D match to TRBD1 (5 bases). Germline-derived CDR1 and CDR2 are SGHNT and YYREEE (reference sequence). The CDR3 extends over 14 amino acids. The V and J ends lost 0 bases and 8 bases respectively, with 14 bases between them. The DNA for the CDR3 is TGTGCCAGCAGCTTGGAGGGGCGGGAGAGGGGCTACACCTTC. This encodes CASSLEGRERGYTF.

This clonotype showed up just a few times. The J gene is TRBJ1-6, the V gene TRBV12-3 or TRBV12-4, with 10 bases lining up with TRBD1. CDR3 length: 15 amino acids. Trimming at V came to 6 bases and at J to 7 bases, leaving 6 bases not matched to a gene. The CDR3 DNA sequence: TGTGCCAGCAGGTCCGGACAGGGGGAGAATTCACCCCTCCACTTT. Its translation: CASRSGQGENSPLHF.

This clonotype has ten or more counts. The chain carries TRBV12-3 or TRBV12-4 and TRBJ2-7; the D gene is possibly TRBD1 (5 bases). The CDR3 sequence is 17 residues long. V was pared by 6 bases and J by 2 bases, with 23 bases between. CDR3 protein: CASRQGLGAGNPYEQYF. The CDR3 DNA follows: TGTGCCAGCAGGCAAGGGTTAGGGGCAGGGAACCCCTACGAGCAGTACTTC.

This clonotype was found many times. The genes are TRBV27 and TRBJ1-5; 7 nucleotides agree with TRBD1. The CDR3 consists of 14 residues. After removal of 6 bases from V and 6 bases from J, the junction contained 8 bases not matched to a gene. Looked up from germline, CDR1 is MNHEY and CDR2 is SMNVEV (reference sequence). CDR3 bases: TGTGCCAGCAGGAGACAGGGCGCCGGTCAGCCCCAGCATTTT. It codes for CASRRQGAGQPQHF.

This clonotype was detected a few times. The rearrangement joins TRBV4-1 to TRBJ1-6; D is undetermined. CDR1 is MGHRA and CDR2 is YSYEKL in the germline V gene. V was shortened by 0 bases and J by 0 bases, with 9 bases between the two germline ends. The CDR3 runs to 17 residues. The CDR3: CASSQEGQSSYNSPLHF. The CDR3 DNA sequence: TGCGCCAGCAGCCAAGAAGGTCAGAGCTCCTATAATTCACCCCTCCACTTT.

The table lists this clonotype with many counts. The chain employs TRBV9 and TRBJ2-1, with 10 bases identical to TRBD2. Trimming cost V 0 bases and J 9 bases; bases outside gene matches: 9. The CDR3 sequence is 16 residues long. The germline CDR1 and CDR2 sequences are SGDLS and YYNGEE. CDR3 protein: CASSVVATSGKVEQFF. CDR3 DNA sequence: TGTGCCAGCAGCGTAGTGGCTACTAGCGGGAAGGTTGAGCAGTTCTTC.

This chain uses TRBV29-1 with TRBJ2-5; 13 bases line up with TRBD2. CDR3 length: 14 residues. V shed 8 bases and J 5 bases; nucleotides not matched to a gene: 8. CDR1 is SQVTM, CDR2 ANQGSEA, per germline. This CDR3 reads CSSTSGRAGETQYF. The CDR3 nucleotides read TGCAGCTCAACTAGCGGGAGGGCCGGGGAGACCCAGTACTTC.

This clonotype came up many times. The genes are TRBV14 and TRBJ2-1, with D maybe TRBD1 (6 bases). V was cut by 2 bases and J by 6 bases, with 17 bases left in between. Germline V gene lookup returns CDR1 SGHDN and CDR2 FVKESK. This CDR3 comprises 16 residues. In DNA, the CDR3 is TGTGCCAGCAGCCAACAACGCGCTAGCAGGGGCAATGAGCAGTTCTTC. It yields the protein CASSQQRASRGNEQFF. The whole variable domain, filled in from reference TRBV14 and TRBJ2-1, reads EAGVTQFPSHSVIEKGQTVTLRCDPISGHDNLYWYRRVMGKEIKFLLHFVKESKQDESGMPNNRFLAERTGGTYSTLKVQPAELEDSGVYFCASSQQRASRGNEQFFGPGTRLTVL.

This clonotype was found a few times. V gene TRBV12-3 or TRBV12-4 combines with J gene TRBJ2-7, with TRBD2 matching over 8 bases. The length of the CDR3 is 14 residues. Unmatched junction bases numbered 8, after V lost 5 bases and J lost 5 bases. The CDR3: CASSLSGVVDEQYF. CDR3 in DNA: TGTGCCAGCAGTCTTAGCGGGGTGGTTGACGAGCAGTACTTC.

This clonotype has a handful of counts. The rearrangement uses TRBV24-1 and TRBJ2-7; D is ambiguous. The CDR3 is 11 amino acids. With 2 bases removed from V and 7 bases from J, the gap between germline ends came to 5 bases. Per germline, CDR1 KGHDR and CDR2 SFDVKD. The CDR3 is CATSDSPEQYF. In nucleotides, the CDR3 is TGTGCCACCAGTGATTCACCGGAGCAGTACTTC.